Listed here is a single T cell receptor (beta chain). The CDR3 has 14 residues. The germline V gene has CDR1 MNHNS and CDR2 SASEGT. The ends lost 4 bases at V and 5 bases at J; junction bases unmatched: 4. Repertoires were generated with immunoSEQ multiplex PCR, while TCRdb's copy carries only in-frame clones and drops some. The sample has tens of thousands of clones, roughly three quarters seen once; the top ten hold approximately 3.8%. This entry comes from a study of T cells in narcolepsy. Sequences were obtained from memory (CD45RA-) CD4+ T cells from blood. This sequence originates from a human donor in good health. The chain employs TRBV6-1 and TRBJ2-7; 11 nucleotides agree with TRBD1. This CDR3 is CASSGGQGDDEQYF. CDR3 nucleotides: TGTGCCAGCAGTGGGGGACAGGGGGACGACGAGCAGTACTTC.